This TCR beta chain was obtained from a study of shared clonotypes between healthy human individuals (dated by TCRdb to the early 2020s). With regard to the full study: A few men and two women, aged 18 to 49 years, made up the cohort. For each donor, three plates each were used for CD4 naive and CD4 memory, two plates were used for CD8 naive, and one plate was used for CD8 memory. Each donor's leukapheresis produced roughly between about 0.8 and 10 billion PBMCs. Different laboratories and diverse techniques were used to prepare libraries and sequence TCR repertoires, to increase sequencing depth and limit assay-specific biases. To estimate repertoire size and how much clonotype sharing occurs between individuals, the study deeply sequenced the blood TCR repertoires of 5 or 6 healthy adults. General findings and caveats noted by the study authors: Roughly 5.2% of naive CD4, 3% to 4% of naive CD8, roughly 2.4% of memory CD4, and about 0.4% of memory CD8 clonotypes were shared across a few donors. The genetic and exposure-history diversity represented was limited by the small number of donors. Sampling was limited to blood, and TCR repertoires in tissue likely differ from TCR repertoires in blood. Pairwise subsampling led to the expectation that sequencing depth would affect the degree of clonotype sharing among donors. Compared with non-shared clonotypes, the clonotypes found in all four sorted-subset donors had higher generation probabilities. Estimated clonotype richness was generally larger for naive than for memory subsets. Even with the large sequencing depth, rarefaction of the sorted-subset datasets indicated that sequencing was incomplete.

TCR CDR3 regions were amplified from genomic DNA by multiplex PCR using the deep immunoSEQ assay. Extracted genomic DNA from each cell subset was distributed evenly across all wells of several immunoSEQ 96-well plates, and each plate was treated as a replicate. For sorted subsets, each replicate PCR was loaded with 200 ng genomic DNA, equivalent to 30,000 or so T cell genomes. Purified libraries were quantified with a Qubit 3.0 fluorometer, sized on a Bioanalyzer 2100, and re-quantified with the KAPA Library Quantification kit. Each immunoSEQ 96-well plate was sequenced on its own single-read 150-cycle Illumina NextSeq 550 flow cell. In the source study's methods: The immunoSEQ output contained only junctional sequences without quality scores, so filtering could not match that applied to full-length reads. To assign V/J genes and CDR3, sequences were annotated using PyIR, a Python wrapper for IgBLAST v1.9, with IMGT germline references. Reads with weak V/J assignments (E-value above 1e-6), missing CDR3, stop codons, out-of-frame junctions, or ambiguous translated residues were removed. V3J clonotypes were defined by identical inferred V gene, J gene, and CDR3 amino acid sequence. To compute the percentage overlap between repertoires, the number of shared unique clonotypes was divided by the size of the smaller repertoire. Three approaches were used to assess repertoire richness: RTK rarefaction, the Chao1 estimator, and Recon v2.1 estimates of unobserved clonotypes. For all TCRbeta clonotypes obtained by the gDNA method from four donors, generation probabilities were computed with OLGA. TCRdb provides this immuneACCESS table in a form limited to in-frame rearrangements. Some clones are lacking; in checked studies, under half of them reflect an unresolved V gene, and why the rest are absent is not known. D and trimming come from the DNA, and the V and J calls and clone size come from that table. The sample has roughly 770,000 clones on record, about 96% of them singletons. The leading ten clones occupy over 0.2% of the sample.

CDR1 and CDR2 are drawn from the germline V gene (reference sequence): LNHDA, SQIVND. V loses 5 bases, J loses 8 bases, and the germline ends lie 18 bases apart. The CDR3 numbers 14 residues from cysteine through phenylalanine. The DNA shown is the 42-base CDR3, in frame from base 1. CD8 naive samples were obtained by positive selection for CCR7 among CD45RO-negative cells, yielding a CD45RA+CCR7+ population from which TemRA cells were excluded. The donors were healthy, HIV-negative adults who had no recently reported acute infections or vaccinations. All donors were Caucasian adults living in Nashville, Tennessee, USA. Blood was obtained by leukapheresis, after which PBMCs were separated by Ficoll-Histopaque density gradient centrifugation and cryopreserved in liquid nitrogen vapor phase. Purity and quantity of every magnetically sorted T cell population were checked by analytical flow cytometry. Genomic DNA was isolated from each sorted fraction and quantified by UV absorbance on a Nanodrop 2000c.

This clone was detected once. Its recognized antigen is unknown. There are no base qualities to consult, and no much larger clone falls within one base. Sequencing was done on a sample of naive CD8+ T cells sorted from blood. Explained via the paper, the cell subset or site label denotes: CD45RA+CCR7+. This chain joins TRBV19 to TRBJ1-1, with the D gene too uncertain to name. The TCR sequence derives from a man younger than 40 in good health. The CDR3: CASSPLLFRTEAFF. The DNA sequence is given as TGTGCCAGTAGTCCGCTCCTATTCAGGACCGAAGCTTTCTTT. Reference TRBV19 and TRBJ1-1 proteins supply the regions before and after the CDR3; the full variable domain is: DGGITQSPKYLFRKEGQNVTLSCEQNLNHDAMYWYRQDPGQGLRLIYYSQIVNDFQKGDIAEGYSVSREKKESFPLTVTSAQKNPTAFYLCASSPLLFRTEAFFGQGTRLTVV.